This T cell receptor (beta chain) was recovered during a study of T cells after posttransplantation cyclophosphamide. Study findings and constraints: Recipient CMV seropositivity and CMV reactivation strongly tracked TRB clonality. Later blood repertoires were often dominated by clones from the donor CD8+ memory compartment. TRB overlap between skin or GI tissue T cells and blood was limited.

Treatment was busulfan-fludarabine conditioning, a marrow graft, and cyclophosphamide on days +3 and +4. The ends were cut back, 5 bases at V and 7 bases at J, with 14 bases in the middle. This CDR3 is built from 13 residues. CDR1 and CDR2 (germline): KGHSH, LQKENI. The sample holds many counts of this clone. Its antigen is undetermined. Some clones are missing from TCRdb's copy, which holds only in-frame ones; the method was immunoSEQ multiplex PCR. The sample is made up of roughly 7,000 clones, none counted only once. The rearrangement joins TRBV18 to TRBJ1-1; tentative D call: TRBD1 (5 bases). This sequence was found in a female patient aged 50 to 65 who received an allogeneic stem cell transplant from an unrelated donor, was CMV-positive, and had acute GVHD only. Some T cells may be supplied by the graft donor. The material sequenced was PBMCs, taken after allogeneic stem cell transplant with posttransplant cyclophosphamide. For the CDR3, the DNA is TGTGCCAGCTCATTTCGACAGACGGGTGAAGCTTTCTTT. Translating it yields CASSFRQTGEAFF.